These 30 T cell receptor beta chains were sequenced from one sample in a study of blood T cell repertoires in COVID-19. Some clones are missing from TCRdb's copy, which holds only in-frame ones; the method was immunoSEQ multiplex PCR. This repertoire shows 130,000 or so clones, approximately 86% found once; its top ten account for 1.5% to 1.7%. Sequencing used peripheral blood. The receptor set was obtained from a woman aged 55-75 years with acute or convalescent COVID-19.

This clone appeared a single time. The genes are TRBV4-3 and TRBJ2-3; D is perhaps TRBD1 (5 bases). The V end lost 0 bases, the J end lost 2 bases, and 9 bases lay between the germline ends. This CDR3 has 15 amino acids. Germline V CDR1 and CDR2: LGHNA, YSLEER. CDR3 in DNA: TGCGCCAGCAGCCAAGATCGACAGTTCACAGATACGCAGTATTTT. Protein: CASSQDRQFTDTQYF.

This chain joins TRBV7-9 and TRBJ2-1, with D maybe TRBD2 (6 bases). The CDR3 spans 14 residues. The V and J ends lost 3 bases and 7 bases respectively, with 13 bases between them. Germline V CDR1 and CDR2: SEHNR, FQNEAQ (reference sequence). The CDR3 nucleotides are TGTGCCAGCAGCTTTTGGGTGGGGGGTAATGAGCAGTTCTTC. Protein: CASSFWVGGNEQFF.

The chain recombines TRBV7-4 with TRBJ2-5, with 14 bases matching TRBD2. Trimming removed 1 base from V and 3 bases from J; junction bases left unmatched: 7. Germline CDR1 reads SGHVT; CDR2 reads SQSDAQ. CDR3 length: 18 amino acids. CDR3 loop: CASSLGTSGGYTKETQYF. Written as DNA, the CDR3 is TGTGCCAGCAGCTTAGGGACTAGCGGGGGGTACACTAAAGAGACCCAGTACTTC.

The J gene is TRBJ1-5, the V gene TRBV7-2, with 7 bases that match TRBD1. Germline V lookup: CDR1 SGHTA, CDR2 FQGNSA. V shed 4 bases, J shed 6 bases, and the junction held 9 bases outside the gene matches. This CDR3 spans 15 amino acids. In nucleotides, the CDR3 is TGTGCCAGCAGCTCTCCTACCACAGGGGTTCAGCCCCAGCATTTT. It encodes CASSSPTTGVQPQHF.

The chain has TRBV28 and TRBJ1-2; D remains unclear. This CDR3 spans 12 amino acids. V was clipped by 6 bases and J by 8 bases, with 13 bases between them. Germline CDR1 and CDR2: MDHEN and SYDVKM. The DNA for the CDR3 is TGTGCCAGCAGATCTAGCCCCGAGGGCTACACCTTC. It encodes CASRSSPEGYTF.

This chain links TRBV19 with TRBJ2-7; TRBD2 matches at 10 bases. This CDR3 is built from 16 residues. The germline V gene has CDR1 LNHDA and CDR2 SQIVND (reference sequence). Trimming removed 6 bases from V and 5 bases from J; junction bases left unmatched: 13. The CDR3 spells CASRSEGSGGLNEQYF. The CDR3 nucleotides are TGTGCCAGTAGGTCGGAGGGTAGCGGGGGGCTCAACGAGCAGTACTTC.

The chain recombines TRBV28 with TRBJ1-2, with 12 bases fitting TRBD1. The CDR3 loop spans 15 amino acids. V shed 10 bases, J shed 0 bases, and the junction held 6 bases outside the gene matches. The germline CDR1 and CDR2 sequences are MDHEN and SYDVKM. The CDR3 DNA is TGTGCCACCGGGACAGGGGGCGGAGCTAACTATGGCTACACCTTC. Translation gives CATGTGGGANYGYTF.

The CDR3 reads CASMGGMNYNEQFF. The CDR3 nucleotides are TGTGCCAGTATGGGGGGGATGAACTACAATGAGCAGTTCTTC. This chain links TRBV19 with TRBJ2-1; the match to TRBD2 covers 7 bases. The germline V gene encodes CDR1 LNHDA and CDR2 SQIVND (reference sequence). This CDR3 comprises 14 residues. Trimming took 7 bases from V and 3 from J; bases not matched to a gene: 6.

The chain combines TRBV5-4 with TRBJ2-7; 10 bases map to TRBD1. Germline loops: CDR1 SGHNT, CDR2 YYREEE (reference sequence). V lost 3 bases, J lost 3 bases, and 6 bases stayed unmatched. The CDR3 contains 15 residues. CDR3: CASSSTDRGGYEQYF. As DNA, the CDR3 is TGTGCCAGCAGCTCGACGGACAGGGGGGGCTACGAGCAGTACTTC. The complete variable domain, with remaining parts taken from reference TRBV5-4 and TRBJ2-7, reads ETGVTQSPTHLIKTRGQQVTLRCSSQSGHNTVSWYQQALGQGPQFIFQYYREEENGRGNFPPRFSGLQFPNYSSELNVNALELDDSALYLCASSSTDRGGYEQYFGPGTRLTVT.

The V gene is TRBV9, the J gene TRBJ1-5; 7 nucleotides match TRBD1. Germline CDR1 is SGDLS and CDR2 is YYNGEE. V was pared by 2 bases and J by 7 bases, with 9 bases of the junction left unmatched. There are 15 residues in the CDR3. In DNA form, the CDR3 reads TGTGCCAGCAGCGTCGGGGTGACAGGGCTACAGCCCCAGCATTTT. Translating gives CASSVGVTGLQPQHF.

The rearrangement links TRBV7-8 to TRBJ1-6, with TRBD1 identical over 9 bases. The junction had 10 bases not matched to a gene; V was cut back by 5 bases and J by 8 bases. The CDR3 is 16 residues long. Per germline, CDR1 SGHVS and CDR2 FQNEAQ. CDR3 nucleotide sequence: TGTGCCAGCAGCGCTCACAGGGGGCTAAGGGATTCACCCCTCCACTTT. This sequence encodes CASSAHRGLRDSPLHF.

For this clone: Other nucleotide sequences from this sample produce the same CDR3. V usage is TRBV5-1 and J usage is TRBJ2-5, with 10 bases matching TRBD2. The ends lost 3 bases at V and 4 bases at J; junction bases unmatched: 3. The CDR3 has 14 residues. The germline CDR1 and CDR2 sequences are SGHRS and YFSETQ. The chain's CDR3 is CASSSGLARETQYF. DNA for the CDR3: TGCGCCAGCAGCTCGGGACTAGCGAGAGAGACCCAGTACTTC.

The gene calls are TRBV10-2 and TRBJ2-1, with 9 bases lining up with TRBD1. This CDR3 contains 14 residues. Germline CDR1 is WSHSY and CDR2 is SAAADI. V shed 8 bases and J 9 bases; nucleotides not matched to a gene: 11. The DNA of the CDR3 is TGCGCCAGCCGGGGGACAGGGCCCTCTTCTGAGCAGTTCTTC. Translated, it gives CASRGTGPSSEQFF.

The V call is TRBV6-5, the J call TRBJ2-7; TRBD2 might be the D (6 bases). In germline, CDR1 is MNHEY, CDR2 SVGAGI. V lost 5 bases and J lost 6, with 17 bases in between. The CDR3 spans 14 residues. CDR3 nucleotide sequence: TGTGCCAGCAGTCAGGGCCCGGGAGTTCTCGAGCAGTACTTC. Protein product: CASSQGPGVLEQYF.

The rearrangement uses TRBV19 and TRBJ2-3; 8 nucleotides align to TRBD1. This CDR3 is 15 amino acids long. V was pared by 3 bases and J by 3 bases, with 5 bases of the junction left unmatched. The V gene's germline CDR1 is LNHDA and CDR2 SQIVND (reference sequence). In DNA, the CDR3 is TGTGCCAGTAGTATGACAGGGGTTACGACAGATACGCAGTATTTT. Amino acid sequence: CASSMTGVTTDTQYF.

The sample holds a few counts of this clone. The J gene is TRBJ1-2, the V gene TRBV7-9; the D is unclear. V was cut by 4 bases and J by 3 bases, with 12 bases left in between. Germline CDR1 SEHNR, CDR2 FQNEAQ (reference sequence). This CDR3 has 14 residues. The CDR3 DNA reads TGTGCCAGCAGCTCGACACAAACCTACTATGGCTACACCTTC. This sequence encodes CASSSTQTYYGYTF.

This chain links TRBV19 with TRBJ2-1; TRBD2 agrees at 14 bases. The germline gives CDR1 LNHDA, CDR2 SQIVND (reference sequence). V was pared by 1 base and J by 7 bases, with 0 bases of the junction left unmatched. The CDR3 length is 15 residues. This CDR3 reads CASSIGTSGGNEQFF. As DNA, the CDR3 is TGTGCCAGTAGTATAGGGACTAGCGGGGGGAATGAGCAGTTCTTC.

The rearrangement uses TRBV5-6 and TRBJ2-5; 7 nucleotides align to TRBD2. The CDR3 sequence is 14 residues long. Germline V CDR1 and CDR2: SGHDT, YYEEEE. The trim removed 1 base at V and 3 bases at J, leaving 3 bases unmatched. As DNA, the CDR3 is TGTGCCAGCAGCTTGTTACGGGGGGAAGAGACCCAGTACTTC. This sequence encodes CASSLLRGEETQYF.

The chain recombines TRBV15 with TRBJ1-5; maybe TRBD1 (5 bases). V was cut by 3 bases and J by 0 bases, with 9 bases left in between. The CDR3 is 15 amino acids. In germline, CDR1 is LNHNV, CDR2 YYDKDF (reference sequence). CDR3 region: CATSSWQGSNQPQHF. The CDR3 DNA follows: TGTGCCACCAGCAGCTGGCAGGGTAGCAATCAGCCCCAGCATTTT. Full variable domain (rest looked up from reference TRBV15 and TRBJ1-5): DAMVIQNPRYQVTQFGKPVTLSCSQTLNHNVMYWYQQKSSQAPKLLFHYYDKDFNNEADTPDNFQSRRPNTSFCFLDIRSPGLGDTAMYLCATSSWQGSNQPQHFGDGTRLSIL.

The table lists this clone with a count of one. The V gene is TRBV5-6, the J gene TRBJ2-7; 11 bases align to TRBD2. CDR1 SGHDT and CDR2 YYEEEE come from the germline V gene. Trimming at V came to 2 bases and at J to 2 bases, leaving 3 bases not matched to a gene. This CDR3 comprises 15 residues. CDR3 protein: CASSLGLAGPYEQYF. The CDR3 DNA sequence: TGTGCCAGCAGCTTAGGACTAGCGGGTCCCTACGAGCAGTACTTC.

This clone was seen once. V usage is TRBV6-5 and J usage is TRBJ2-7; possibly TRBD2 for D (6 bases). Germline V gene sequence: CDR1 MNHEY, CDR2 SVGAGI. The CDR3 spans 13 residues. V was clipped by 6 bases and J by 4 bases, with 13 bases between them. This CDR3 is CASSLGTPYEQYF. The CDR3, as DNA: TGTGCCAGCAGCCTCGGGACTCCGTACGAGCAGTACTTC.

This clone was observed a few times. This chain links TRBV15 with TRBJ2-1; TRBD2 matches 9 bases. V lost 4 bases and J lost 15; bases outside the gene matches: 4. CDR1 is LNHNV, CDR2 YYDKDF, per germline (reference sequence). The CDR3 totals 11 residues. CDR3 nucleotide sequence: TGTGCCACCAGCACTGGACTAGCGTTGTTCTTC. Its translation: CATSTGLALFF.

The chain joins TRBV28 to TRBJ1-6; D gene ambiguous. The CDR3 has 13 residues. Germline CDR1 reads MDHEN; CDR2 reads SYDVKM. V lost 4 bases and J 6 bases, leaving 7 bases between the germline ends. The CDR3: CASSSSSNSPLHF. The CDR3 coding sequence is TGTGCCAGCAGTTCATCCAGTAATTCACCCCTCCACTTT.

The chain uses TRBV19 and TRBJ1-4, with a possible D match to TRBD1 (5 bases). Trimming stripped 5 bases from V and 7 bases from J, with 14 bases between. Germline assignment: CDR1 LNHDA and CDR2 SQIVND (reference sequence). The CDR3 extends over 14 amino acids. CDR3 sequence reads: CASSVGLGGEKLFF. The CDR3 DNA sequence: TGTGCCAGTAGTGTGGGACTGGGAGGTGAAAAACTGTTTTTT.

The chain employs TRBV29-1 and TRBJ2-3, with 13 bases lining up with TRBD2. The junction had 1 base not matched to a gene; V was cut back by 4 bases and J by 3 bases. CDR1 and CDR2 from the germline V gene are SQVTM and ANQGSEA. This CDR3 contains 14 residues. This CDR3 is CSVAGLAGTDTQYF. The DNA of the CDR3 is TGCAGCGTTGCGGGACTAGCGGGGACAGATACGCAGTATTTT.

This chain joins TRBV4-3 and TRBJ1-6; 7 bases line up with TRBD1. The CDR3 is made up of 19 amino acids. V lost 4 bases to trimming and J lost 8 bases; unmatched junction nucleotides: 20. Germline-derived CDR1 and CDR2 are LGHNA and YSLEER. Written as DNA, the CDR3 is TGCGCCAGCAGCCTTAGGTACGACAGGGCGGTCGGTATGGATTCACCCCTCCACTTT. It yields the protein CASSLRYDRAVGMDSPLHF.

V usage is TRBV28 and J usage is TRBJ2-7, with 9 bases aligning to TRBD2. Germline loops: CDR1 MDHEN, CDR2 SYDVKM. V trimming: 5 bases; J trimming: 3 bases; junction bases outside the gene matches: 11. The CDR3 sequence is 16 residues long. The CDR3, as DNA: TGTGCCAGCAGTCACAATTCCGGGACTAGCAACTACGAGCAGTACTTC. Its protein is CASSHNSGTSNYEQYF.

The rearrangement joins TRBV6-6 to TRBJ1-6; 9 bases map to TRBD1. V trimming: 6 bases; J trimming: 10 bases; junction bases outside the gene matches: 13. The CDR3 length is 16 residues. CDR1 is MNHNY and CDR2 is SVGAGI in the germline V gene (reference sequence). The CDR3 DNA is TGTGCCAGCAGCAAGAGGGAGGGACAGGGAGGCTCACCCCTCCACTTT. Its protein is CASSKREGQGGSPLHF.

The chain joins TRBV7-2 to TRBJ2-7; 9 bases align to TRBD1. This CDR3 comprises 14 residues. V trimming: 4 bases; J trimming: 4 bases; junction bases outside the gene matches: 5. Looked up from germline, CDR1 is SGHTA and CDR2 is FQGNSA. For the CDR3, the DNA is TGTGCCAGCAGCTACGGGACAGGGCCTTACGAGCAGTACTTC. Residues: CASSYGTGPYEQYF.

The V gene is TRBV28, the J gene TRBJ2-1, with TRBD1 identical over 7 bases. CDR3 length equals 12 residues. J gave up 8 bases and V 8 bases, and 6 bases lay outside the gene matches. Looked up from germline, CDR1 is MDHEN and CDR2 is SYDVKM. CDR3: CASGTDGDEQFF. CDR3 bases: TGTGCCAGCGGGACAGACGGAGATGAGCAGTTCTTC.